This record concerns one T cell receptor beta chain sequence. The sample originates from a study of blood T cell repertoires in COVID-19. Study overall: Material from acute and convalescent COVID-19 was sourced from the United States, Italy and Spain. The analysed material was cDNA or gDNA that came from T cells, B-cell-depleted T cells, or PBMCs.

Authors' processing steps: Using reference gene primer amplification, nucleated cell counts were estimated. The repertoire was sequenced with immunoSEQ multiplex PCR; TCRdb's copy has only in-frame clones and lacks some. The DNA gave D and trimming, while V, J and clone size come from that table. The repertoire holds roughly 50,000 clones, about 87% seen once, with 13% in the top ten. The CDR3 length is 12 residues. In germline, CDR1 is SGHKS, CDR2 YYEKEE (reference sequence). J lost 11 bases, V lost 3 bases, and 5 bases had no gene match. V is TRBV5-5 and J is TRBJ2-7; TRBD1 aligns across 10 bases. Sequencing was performed on peripheral blood. This sequence originates from a man older than 75 with acute or convalescent COVID-19. The CDR3: CASSWGQGLEYF. CDR3 bases: TGTGCCAGCAGCTGGGGACAGGGGCTCGAGTACTTC. Full variable domain (missing parts from reference TRBV5-5 and TRBJ2-7): DAGVTQSPTHLIKTRGQQVTLRCSPISGHKSVSWYQQVLGQGPQFIFQYYEKEERGRGNFPDRFSARQFPNYSSELNVNALLLGDSALYLCASSWGQGLEYFGPGTRLTVT.